The source of this T cell receptor (beta chain) is a study of blood T cell repertoires in COVID-19. Study as a whole: Sites in the United States, Italy and Spain provided acute and convalescent COVID-19 samples. PBMCs, B-cell-depleted T cells, or T cells were the source of the cDNA or gDNA that made up the material.

Authors' methods: Amplification of reference gene primers was used by the study to estimate nucleated cell counts. Libraries were prepared by immunoSEQ multiplex PCR; TCRdb keeps only in-frame clonotypes and omits some of them. V, J and clone size reflect that table, while D and trimming were determined from the DNA. The data show around 150,000 clones, about three quarters seen once. CDR1 and CDR2 (germline): SNHLY, FYNNEI. This CDR3 is built from 13 residues. Trimming removed 6 bases from V and 8 bases from J; junction bases left unmatched: 6. The source of this sequence is a man in his sixties with acute or convalescent COVID-19. Source material: peripheral blood. The chain couples TRBV2 to TRBJ1-2; 10 positions agree with TRBD1. In DNA form, the CDR3 reads TGTGCCAGCAGAAGGGGACAGGGGTACGGCTACACCTTC. Translated: CASRRGQGYGYTF.